This T cell receptor beta chain comes out of a study of EBV T-cell therapy then PD-1 blockade in nasopharyngeal carcinoma. Data came from immunoSEQ multiplex PCR; TCRdb stores just in-frame clones and leaves some out. Among about 19,000 clones listed, 80% to 85% were seen once. On this clone: Its antigen remains unidentified.

Treatment: AdE1-LMPpoly-expanded autologous EBV-specific T-cell therapy followed by anti-PD-1 nivolumab. The germline V gene encodes CDR1 LNHDA and CDR2 SQIVND (reference sequence). The CDR3 covers 12 residues. V was clipped by 8 bases and J by 3 bases; unmatched bases: 4. This TCR was recovered from a middle-aged man with nasopharyngeal carcinoma. V is TRBV19 and J is TRBJ2-7; 7 nucleotides agree with TRBD1. The sequencing used CD8+ T cells from blood, collected around day 30 from a patient whose treatment included autologous EBV-specific T cells and nivolumab. The CDR3 DNA reads as TGTGCCAGTTCGACAGGGCACTACGAGCAGTACTTC. Translation gives CASSTGHYEQYF.